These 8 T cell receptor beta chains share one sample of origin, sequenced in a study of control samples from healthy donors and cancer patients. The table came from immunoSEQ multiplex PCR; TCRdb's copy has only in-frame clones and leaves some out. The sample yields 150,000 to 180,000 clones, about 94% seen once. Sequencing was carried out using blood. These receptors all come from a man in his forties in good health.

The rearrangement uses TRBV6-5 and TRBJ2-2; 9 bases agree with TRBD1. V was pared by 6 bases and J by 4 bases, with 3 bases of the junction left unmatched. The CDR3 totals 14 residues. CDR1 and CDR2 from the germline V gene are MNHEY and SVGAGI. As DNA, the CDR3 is TGTGCCAGCAGGGGGACAGGGACCACCGGGGAGCTGTTTTTT. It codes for CASRGTGTTGELFF.

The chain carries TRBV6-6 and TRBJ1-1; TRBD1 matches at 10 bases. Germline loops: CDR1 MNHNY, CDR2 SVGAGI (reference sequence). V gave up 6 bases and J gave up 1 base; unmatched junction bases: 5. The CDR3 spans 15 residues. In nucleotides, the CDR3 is TGTGCCAGCAGCCCGGGACAGGGGCCGAACACTGAAGCTTTCTTT. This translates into CASSPGQGPNTEAFF.

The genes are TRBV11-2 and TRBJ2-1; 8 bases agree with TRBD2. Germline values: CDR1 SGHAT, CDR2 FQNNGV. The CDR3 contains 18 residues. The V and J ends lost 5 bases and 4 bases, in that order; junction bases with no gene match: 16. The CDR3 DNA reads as TGTGCCAGCAGCACCCGGAAAAAAACCGGGACTAGATACAATGAGCAGTTCTTC. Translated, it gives CASSTRKKTGTRYNEQFF.

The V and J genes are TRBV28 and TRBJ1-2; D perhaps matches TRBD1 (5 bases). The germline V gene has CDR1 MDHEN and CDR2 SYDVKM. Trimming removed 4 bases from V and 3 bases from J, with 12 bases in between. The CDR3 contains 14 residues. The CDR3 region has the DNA TGTGCCAGCAGTTCGGGGGGGTACGACTATGGCTACACCTTC. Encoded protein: CASSSGGYDYGYTF.

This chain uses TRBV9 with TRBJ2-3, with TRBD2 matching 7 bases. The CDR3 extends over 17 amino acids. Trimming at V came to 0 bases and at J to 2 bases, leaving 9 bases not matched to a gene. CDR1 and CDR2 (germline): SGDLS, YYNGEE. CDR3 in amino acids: CASSVAGLAVLTDTQYF. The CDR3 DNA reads TGTGCCAGCAGCGTAGCTGGGCTAGCGGTTCTCACAGATACGCAGTATTTT. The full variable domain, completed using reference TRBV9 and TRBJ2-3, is DSGVTQTPKHLITATGQRVTLRCSPRSGDLSVYWYQQSLDQGLQFLIQYYNGEERAKGNILERFSAQQFPDLHSELNLSSLELGDSALYFCASSVAGLAVLTDTQYFGPGTRLTVL.

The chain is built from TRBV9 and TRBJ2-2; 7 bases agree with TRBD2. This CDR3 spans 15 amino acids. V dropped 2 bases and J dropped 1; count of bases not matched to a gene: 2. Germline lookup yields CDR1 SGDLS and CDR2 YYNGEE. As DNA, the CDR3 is TGTGCCAGCAGCGTTGGCGGGGGGAACACCGGGGAGCTGTTTTTT. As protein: CASSVGGGNTGELFF.

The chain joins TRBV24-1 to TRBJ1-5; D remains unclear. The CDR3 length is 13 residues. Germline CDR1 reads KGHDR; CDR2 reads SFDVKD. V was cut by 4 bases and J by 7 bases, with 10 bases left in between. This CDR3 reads CATSDFGGQPQHF. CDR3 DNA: TGTGCCACCAGTGACTTCGGCGGACAGCCCCAGCATTTT.

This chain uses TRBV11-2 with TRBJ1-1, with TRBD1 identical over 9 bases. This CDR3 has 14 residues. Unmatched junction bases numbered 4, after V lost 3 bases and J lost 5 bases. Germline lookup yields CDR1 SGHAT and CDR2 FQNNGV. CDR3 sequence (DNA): TGTGCCAGCAGCTTCGACAGGGGGAAGACTGAAGCTTTCTTT. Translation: CASSFDRGKTEAFF. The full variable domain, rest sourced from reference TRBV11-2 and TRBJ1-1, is EAGVAQSPRYKIIEKRQSVAFWCNPISGHATLYWYQQILGQGPKLLIQFQNNGVVDDSQLPKDRFSAERLKGVDSTLKIQPAKLEDSAVYLCASSFDRGKTEAFFGQGTRLTVV.